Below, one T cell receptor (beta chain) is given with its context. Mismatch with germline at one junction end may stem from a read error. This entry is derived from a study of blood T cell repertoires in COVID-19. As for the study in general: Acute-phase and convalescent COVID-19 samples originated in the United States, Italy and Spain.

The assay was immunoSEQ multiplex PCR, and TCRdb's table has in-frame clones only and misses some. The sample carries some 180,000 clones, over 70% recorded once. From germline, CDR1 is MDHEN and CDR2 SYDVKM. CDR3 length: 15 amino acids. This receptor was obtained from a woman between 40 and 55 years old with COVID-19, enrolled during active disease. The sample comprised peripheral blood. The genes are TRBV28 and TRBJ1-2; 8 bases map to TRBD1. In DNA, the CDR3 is TGTGCCAGCAGCAGGTGGACAGGGACAGTAGCGCTCTTCCACTTC. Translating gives CASSRWTGTVALFHF.